This TCR beta chain was identified in a study of cytotoxic CD8 clonotypes in ibrutinib-treated CLL (dated by TCRdb to about 2021). For the wider study: The cohort was composed of 10 to 11 relapsed/refractory and 15 treatment-naive patients; IGHV unmutated status was identified in approximately 17 patients. Response samples were obtained after a median of 12 months of treatment, with a range of about 6 to 36 months. Longitudinal samples were obtainable from about 30% of the roughly 86 participants in the trial. Cryopreserved peripheral blood mononuclear cells were obtained before treatment, at response, and at either sustained remission or disease progression. Patients were still on ibrutinib when every remission and progressive disease sample was collected. On average, each sample yielded about 260,000 productive templates and about 94,000 productive rearrangements. Responses were partial in around 25 patients and complete in 2; after median 68 months follow-up, 14 stayed in remission and approximately 12 progressed.

A MiSeq instrument was used for deep resolution sequencing, which targeted depths ranging from 1 in 1 million up to 1 in 200,000 T cells, with coverage averaging 10x for each clonotype. The immunoSEQ hsTCRB Kit was used to generate TCR beta libraries. For the original study's pipeline: The data were analyzed with ImmunoSEQ Analyzer and ImmunoSEQ Data Assistant, and V, D and J gene assignments followed IMGT definitions. Clonality was computed as one minus normalized Shannon entropy of productive rearrangement frequencies, ranging from 0 to 1. Only overrepresented clonotypes making up at least 0.05% of each patient's repertoire were included in the public clonotype analysis. Approximately 14 age-matched healthy donor repertoires from immuneACCESS served as clonality controls. TCRdb holds this immuneACCESS table with in-frame rearrangements only. Some clones are missing; in checked studies, unresolved V genes explain under half, and the rest has no known cause. V and J calls and clone size are given by that table; D and trimming were obtained from the DNA. This sample holds about 130,000 clones; 79% were observed only once. Together, the top ten hold over 10% of the sample.

Results and caveats for the whole study, not just this receptor: Public clonotypes were rare and either contracted or stayed stable during treatment, and the rise in clonality at ibrutinib response reflected the expansion of private clonotypes. Lymph node repertoires were not examined, and the timing of sampling was not matched between patients in sustained remission and those whose disease progressed. Clonality increased at ibrutinib response, stayed stable in sustained remission, and fell back toward baseline at progression. Baseline clonality was found to be higher than that of age-matched healthy donors and was strongly correlated with circulating CD8+ T-cell counts.

A note on this clone: Its binding antigen is unknown. Base quality data are lacking; no much larger clone is found one base away.

Per the publication, the time point label means: about twelve months on ibrutinib. For TCR beta library preparation, approximately 2.2 micrograms of genomic DNA were isolated from cryopreserved PBMCs. High-throughput TCR beta sequencing was performed on longitudinal blood samples from CLL patients receiving ibrutinib monotherapy. The patients took part in an open-label, single-center phase 2 trial of ibrutinib monotherapy. Cut back by 6 bases and 1 base, the V and J ends lie 19 bases apart. The germline V gene (reference sequence) gives CDR1 as SGHNT and CDR2 as YYREEE. From the cysteine through the phenylalanine, the CDR3 covers 16 amino acids. The retained sequence is limited to the CDR3, 48 bases, with the frame set at the first base.

Sequencing was performed on PBMCs, taken after 12 months of ibrutinib treatment. The clonotype originates from a human donor with chronic lymphocytic leukemia. Recombination linked TRBV5-4 to TRBJ1-1; the D segment could be TRBD1, given 5 matching bases. The DNA sequence is as follows: TGTGCCAGCATGCCCAATTGGAGGGGCTCGAACACTGAAGCTTTCTTT. It translates as CASMPNWRGSNTEAFF.